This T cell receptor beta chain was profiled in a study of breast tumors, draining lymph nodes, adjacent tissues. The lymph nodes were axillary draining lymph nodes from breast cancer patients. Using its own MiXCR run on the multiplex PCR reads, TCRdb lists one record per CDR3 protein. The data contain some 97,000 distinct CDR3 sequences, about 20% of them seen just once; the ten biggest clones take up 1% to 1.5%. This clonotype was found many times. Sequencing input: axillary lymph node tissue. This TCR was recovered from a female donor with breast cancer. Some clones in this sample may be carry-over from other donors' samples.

The CDR3 nucleotides read TGTGCCAGCAGCCACCGGGACAAAACCTACGAGCAGTACTTC. Its translation: CASSHRDKTYEQYF. The rearrangement uses TRBV7-9 and TRBJ2-7; a weak D match, TRBD1 (6 bases). V lost 5 bases and J 2 bases, leaving 13 bases between the germline ends. The CDR3 spans 14 residues. Germline CDR1 SEHNR, CDR2 FQNEAQ (reference sequence). Variable domain in full (rest from reference TRBV7-9 and TRBJ2-7): DTGVSQNPRHKITKRGQNVTFRCDPISEHNRLYWYRQTLGQGPEFLTYFQNEAQLEKSRLLSDRFSAERPKGSFSTLEIQRTEQGDSAMYLCASSHRDKTYEQYFGPGTRLTVT.